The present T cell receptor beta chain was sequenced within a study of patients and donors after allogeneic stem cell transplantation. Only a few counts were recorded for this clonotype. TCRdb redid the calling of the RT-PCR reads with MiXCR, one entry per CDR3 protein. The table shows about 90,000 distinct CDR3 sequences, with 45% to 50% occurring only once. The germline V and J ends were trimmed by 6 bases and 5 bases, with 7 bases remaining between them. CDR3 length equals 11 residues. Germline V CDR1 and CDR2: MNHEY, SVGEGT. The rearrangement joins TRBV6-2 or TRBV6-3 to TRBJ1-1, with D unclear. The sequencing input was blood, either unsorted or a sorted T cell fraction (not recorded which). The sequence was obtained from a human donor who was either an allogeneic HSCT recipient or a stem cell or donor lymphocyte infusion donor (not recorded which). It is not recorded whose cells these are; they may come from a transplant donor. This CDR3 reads CASRQVTEAFF. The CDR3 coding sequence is TGTGCCAGCAGGCAGGTAACTGAAGCTTTCTTT.